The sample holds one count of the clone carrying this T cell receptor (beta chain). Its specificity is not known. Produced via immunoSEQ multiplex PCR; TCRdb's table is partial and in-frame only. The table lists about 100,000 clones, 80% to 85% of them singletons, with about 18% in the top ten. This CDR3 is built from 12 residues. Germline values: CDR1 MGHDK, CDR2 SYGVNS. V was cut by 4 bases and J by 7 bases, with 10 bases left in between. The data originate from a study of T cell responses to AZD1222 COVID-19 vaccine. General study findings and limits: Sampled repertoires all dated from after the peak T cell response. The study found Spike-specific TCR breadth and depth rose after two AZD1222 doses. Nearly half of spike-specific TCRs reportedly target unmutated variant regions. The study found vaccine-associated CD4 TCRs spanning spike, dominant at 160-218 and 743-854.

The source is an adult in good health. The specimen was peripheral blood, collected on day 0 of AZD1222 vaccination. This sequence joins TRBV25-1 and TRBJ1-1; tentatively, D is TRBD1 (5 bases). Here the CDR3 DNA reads TGTGCCAGCAGTGCTGGAACAGGTGAAGCTTTCTTT. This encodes CASSAGTGEAFF.